This T cell receptor beta chain emerged from a study of early T cells in non-severe SARS-CoV-2 infection listed by TCRdb under 2021. Background on the whole study: Bulk RNA from unsorted whole blood was used for TCR sequencing, so alpha and beta chains could not be paired. On the study overall, not on this receptor specifically: VDJdb matching was skewed toward anti-spike CD8 responses and likely underestimated virus-specific expansions by missing private and CD4 specificities.

Set within a cohort of healthcare workers in London, UK, this nested case-control study involved weekly PCR testing of nasopharyngeal swabs along with blood sampling. Healthcare workers were enrolled in the week of the UK lockdown, from 23 to 31 March 2020, and were followed every week for up to roughly 15 weeks. Trimming removed 4 bases from V and 0 bases from J, leaving 10 bases between the germline ends. The germline V gene (reference sequence) sets CDR1 to SGHKS and CDR2 to YYEKEE. Including cysteine and phenylalanine, the CDR3 has 14 amino acids. CDR3 DNA is the only sequence kept; it has 42 bases, read in frame from the first base. Libraries were prepared through 5' RACE. Sequencing used a NextSeq 500. The TCR library protocol attached unique molecular identifiers to individual cDNA molecules to correct for sequencing error and PCR bias. TCR alpha and beta chains were both sequenced, and the abundances of alpha and beta sequences in each sample were closely correlated with each other. Per the original workflow: V gene, J gene and CDR3 annotation of TCR sequences was performed with Decombinator V4. TCRs were defined as expanded if a significant change between any two time points was detected under a Poisson model with p below 0.0001. TCR abundances were normalised to the total number of TCRs sequenced per sample and expressed as counts per million. MAIT TCRs were defined by TRAV1-2 paired with TRAJ12, TRAJ20 or TRAJ33, and iNKT TCRs by TRAV10 paired with TRAJ18. VDJdb, accessed 1 November 2021, was searched for CMV, EBV and SARS-CoV-2 annotated TCRs, excluding TCRs annotated for multiple antigens. TCRdb trimmed the raw reads at Q25, called clones with MiXCR and kept productive beta chains. Identical CDR3 protein sequences are pooled into one entry, listed with their most common genes and DNA. TCRdb, not the original authors, processed these V and J calls. This sample holds some 60,000 distinct CDR3 sequences; over 9.5% were observed only once. The ten top clones hold 2.9% of the sample.

This clonotype was seen repeatedly, ten times or more. Its target antigen remains unknown. No base-level quality is on record; no much larger clone is a single base apart. Sequencing was done on a sample of whole blood. This TCR was recovered from an adult who was a healthcare worker with PCR-confirmed SARS-CoV-2 infection or an uninfected control (not recorded which). Recombination linked TRBV5-5 to TRBJ1-1; no D gene can be assigned with confidence. The base sequence is TGTGCCAGCAGCCCGACACAGATGAACACTGAAGCTTTCTTT. Translated, it reads CASSPTQMNTEAFF.